The 7 T cell receptor beta chains presented below share a single source sample, sequenced in a study of T cells expressing NK-cell markers. Each CDR3 protein gets one entry in TCRdb, which reprocessed the 5' RACE reads and gives no DNA. The sample includes roughly 390,000 distinct CDR3 sequences. Specimen: blood T cells: a sorted CD56 or NKG2C T cell subset, CD4+ or CD8+ T cells, or bulk PBMC T cells (not recorded which). These receptors originate from a man aged 18-75 years in good health.

V usage is TRBV2 and J usage is TRBJ1-5; the D call from TCRdb, TRBD1, cannot be confirmed without DNA. The germline V gene has CDR1 SNHLY and CDR2 FYNNEI. CDR3 length equals 18 residues. CDR3 sequence reads: CASRTGSGAGYSNQPQHF.

The rearrangement links TRBV4-1 to TRBJ1-4; the D gene TCRdb calls, TRBD1, cannot be checked with no DNA. From germline, CDR1 is MGHRA and CDR2 YSYEKL. This CDR3 region has 16 residues. CDR3 sequence: CASSHVGQATNEKLFF.

The chain couples TRBV5-1 to TRBJ2-1; TCRdb returns TRBD2, unconfirmable since there is no DNA. Germline assignment: CDR1 SGHRS and CDR2 YFSETQ. The CDR3 length is 15 residues. The CDR3 loop reads CASSLESGRYNEQFF.

The J gene is TRBJ2-7, the V gene TRBV10-3; TCRdb designates TRBD2, a call that cannot be tested without DNA. The length of the CDR3 is 13 residues. The germline V gene encodes CDR1 ENHRY and CDR2 SYGVKD. The CDR3 sequence: CAISTAGGYEQYF.

The chain is built from TRBV19 and TRBJ2-7. Germline values: CDR1 LNHDA, CDR2 SQIVND (reference sequence). The CDR3 spans 14 residues. The CDR3 sequence is CASSGRAVTYEQYF. The full variable domain, its missing parts supplied by reference TRBV19 and TRBJ2-7, is DGGITQSPKYLFRKEGQNVTLSCEQNLNHDAMYWYRQDPGQGLRLIYYSQIVNDFQKGDIAEGYSVSREKKESFPLTVTSAQKNPTAFYLCASSGRAVTYEQYFGPGTRLTVT.

The genes are TRBV3-1 and TRBJ1-2. The germline V gene has CDR1 LGHDT and CDR2 YNNKEL (reference sequence). The CDR3 has 14 residues. Here the CDR3 reads CASSPISGAGGYTF. The entire variable domain, with the rest obtained from reference TRBV3-1 and TRBJ1-2, is as follows: DTAVSQTPKYLVTQMGNDKSIKCEQNLGHDTMYWYKQDSKKFLKIMFSYNNKELIINETVPNRFSPKSPDKAHLNLHINSLELGDSAVYFCASSPISGAGGYTFGSGTRLTVV.

CDR3 loop: CASSPRDSGVDNYGYTF. J is TRBJ1-2 and V is TRBV4-2; TCRdb proposes TRBD1, but this gene call is untestable without DNA. Looked up from germline, CDR1 is LGHNA and CDR2 is YNFKEQ. The CDR3 has 17 amino acids.